This TCR beta chain was recovered during a study of OX40 agonist ivuxolimab in advanced cancers. On the study more broadly: All patients had ivuxolimab intravenously every 2 weeks at 0.01 to 10 mg/kg. Hepatocellular carcinoma, melanoma, renal cell or head and neck cancer occurred in dose-escalation patients. Study-wide points: Among the lowest peripheral clonal expansion occurred in 0.1-3.0 mg/kg partial responders.

The V gene end was trimmed by 6 bases and the J gene end by 9 bases; junction bases not matched to a gene: 17. The length of the CDR3 is 16 residues. Germline lookup yields CDR1 LGHNT and CDR2 FRNRAP. A remark on this clone: Its antigen is unidentified.

Generated by immunoSEQ multiplex PCR, the TCRdb table keeps only in-frame clones and is missing some. The sample records 25,000 or so clones, around 80% being singletons. The input for sequencing was CD4+ or CD8+ T cells sorted from blood, taken in a trial of the OX40 agonist ivuxolimab. This rearrangement joins TRBV12-5 to TRBJ2-1; 7 nucleotides align to TRBD1. The sequence came from an adult with an advanced solid tumor such as melanoma, head and neck, liver or kidney cancer. CDR3 DNA: TGTGCTAGTGGCCCCTTGACAGGGATTGGTTTGGGTGAGCAGTTCTTC. Protein sequence: CASGPLTGIGLGEQFF.